Below are 29 T cell receptor beta chains sequenced from a single sample in a study of OX40 agonist ivuxolimab in advanced cancers. Clones were read by immunoSEQ multiplex PCR, and TCRdb kept only the in-frame ones, dropping some. The table records under 100,000 clones, 89% of them present only once. The sample in question was CD4+ or CD8+ T cells sorted from blood, obtained in a trial of the OX40 agonist ivuxolimab. All receptors come from an adult with an advanced solid tumor such as melanoma, head and neck, liver or kidney cancer.

This chain joins TRBV5-1 and TRBJ2-5; D gene uncertain. The CDR3 consists of 14 residues. The V end lost 0 bases, the J end lost 3 bases, and 9 bases lay between the germline ends. In germline, CDR1 is SGHRS, CDR2 YFSETQ. The chain's CDR3 is CASSLDTPEETQYF. The CDR3, as DNA: TGCGCCAGCAGCTTGGACACCCCAGAAGAGACCCAGTACTTC.

The J gene is TRBJ2-5, the V gene TRBV7-2, with a possible D match to TRBD2 (6 bases). The CDR3 covers 15 residues. Deletions cut 5 bases from V and 3 bases from J, with 16 bases between. In germline, CDR1 is SGHTA, CDR2 FQGNSA. The CDR3 loop reads CASSLTWGGKETQYF. Here the CDR3 DNA reads TGTGCCAGCAGCCTAACTTGGGGAGGCAAAGAGACCCAGTACTTC.

This clone occurred a few times. The V and J genes are TRBV28 and TRBJ1-5; the D is unclear. The CDR3 is 12 amino acids. CDR1 is MDHEN, CDR2 SYDVKM, per germline. Trimming removed 6 bases at V and 6 bases at J, with 9 bases between. The CDR3 sequence: CASSLRAQPQHF. CDR3 bases: TGTGCCAGCAGCCTGAGGGCTCAGCCCCAGCATTTT.

In nucleotides, the CDR3 is TGTGCCTGGACGGACGGTAACTATGGCTACACCTTC. Its translation is CAWTDGNYGYTF. The V gene is TRBV30, the J gene TRBJ1-2, with D unclear. The length of the CDR3 is 12 residues. Trimming left V 4 bases short and J 1 base short, with 7 bases between. CDR1 is GTSNPN, CDR2 SVGIG, per germline (reference sequence). The full variable domain, rest sourced from reference TRBV30 and TRBJ1-2, is SQTIHQWPATLVQPVGSPLSLECTVEGTSNPNLYWYRQAAGRGLQLLFYSVGIGQISSEVPQNLSASRPQDRQFILSSKKLLLSDSGFYLCAWTDGNYGYTFGSGTRLTVV.

The V call is TRBV28, the J call TRBJ2-7; TRBD2 matches at 10 bases. Unmatched junction bases numbered 1, after V lost 8 bases and J lost 0 bases. The germline gives CDR1 MDHEN, CDR2 SYDVKM. The CDR3 has 13 residues. The CDR3 is CASWTSGSYEQYF. The CDR3 DNA reads TGTGCCAGCTGGACTAGCGGCTCCTACGAGCAGTACTTC.

The rearrangement links TRBV7-3 to TRBJ2-2, with D hard to call. CDR1 is SGHTA, CDR2 FQGTGA, per germline. V was pared by 1 base and J by 3 bases, with 12 bases between. This CDR3 region has 16 residues. The CDR3: CASSLISLADTGELFF. The CDR3 DNA reads as TGTGCCAGCAGCTTAATTTCCCTTGCGGACACCGGGGAGCTGTTTTTT. The variable domain in full, with the rest retrieved from reference TRBV7-3 and TRBJ2-2, is GAGVSQTPSNKVTEKGKYVELRCDPISGHTALYWYRQSLGQGPEFLIYFQGTGAADDSGLPNDRFFAVRPEGSVSTLKIQRTERGDSAVYLCASSLISLADTGELFFGEGSRLTVL.

The chain is built from TRBV10-3 and TRBJ2-3; D call uncertain. V was pared by 4 bases and J by 6 bases, with 26 bases between. Germline assignment: CDR1 ENHRY and CDR2 SYGVKD. CDR3 length: 18 residues. CDR3 amino acids: CAISGLYNGRNPVDTQYF. CDR3 bases: TGTGCCATCAGTGGATTGTATAACGGACGGAACCCCGTGGATACGCAGTATTTT.

The gene calls are TRBV7-2 and TRBJ2-3, with TRBD1 matching 9 bases. The CDR3 spans 14 residues. The V gene's germline CDR1 is SGHTA and CDR2 FQGNSA. Unmatched junction bases numbered 5, after V lost 6 bases and J lost 4 bases. For the CDR3, the DNA is TGTGCCAGCAGAATCCGGGACAGGGCAGATACGCAGTATTTT. Translated: CASRIRDRADTQYF. Full variable domain (missing parts from reference TRBV7-2 and TRBJ2-3): GAGVSQSPSNKVTEKGKDVELRCDPISGHTALYWYRQSLGQGLEFLIYFQGNSAPDKSGLPSDRFSAERTGGSVSTLTIQRTQQEDSAVYLCASRIRDRADTQYFGPGTRLTVL.

The gene calls are TRBV23-1 and TRBJ2-1, with D maybe TRBD2 (6 bases). TRBV23-1 is identified as an open reading frame with a role that is uncertain. Between the trimmed V and J ends, which lost 8 bases and 1 base, there was a span of 15 bases. This CDR3 contains 15 residues. CDR3 nucleotide sequence: TGCGCCAGCGGCGGCGGGACGGAATCCTACAATGAGCAGTTCTTC. This codes for CASGGGTESYNEQFF.

The genes are TRBV7-2 and TRBJ1-4, with 7 bases matching TRBD1. Per germline, CDR1 SGHTA and CDR2 FQGNSA. Trimming took 4 bases from V and 4 from J; bases not matched to a gene: 6. This CDR3 comprises 15 residues. This CDR3 is CASSSGQLDNEKLFF. The CDR3 nucleotides read TGTGCCAGCAGCTCGGGACAGCTAGATAATGAAAAACTGTTTTTT.

The chain couples TRBV5-1 to TRBJ2-1, with D unclear. The CDR3 length is 14 residues. V lost 0 bases and J lost 7, with 11 bases in between. Germline assignment: CDR1 SGHRS and CDR2 YFSETQ. The DNA of the CDR3 is TGCGCCAGCAGCTTGGCCCAAAGTTGGAATGAGCAGTTCTTC. Its translation: CASSLAQSWNEQFF.

In the case of this clone: The same CDR3 arises from other DNA sequences in this sample as well. V usage is TRBV7-9 and J usage is TRBJ1-1; D is unclear. The CDR3 runs to 12 residues. Trimming shortened V by 2 bases and J by 5 bases, and 6 bases separated the two germline ends. Per germline, CDR1 SEHNR and CDR2 FQNEAQ (reference sequence). CDR3 DNA sequence: TGTGCCAGCAGCTTACGTACGACTGAAGCTTTCTTT. Its protein product is CASSLRTTEAFF.

This sequence joins TRBV2 and TRBJ1-2; no clear D. V was cut by 6 bases and J by 4 bases, with 15 bases left in between. Germline lookup yields CDR1 SNHLY and CDR2 FYNNEI. The CDR3 loop spans 14 amino acids. The CDR3 reads CASRELVAGYGYTF. CDR3 nucleotide sequence: TGTGCCAGCAGAGAATTAGTTGCCGGCTATGGCTACACCTTC.

This rearrangement joins TRBV5-4 to TRBJ2-3; TRBD2 is a possible D gene (5 bases). CDR1 and CDR2 (germline): SGHNT, YYREEE (reference sequence). CDR3 length: 15 amino acids. Trimming pared 0 bases from V and 5 bases from J, leaving 13 bases between. CDR3 sequence: CASSLVSGKRDTQYF. CDR3 in DNA: TGTGCCAGCAGCTTGGTAAGCGGAAAACGAGATACGCAGTATTTT.

The rearrangement joins TRBV6-1 to TRBJ1-1; D is uncertain. V lost 2 bases and J lost 8, with 15 bases in between. From germline, CDR1 is MNHNS and CDR2 SASEGT. The CDR3 has 14 residues. Here the CDR3 reads CASSELWFSPEAFF. CDR3 nucleotides: TGTGCCAGCAGTGAACTGTGGTTCTCCCCGGAAGCTTTCTTT.

The gene calls are TRBV5-4 and TRBJ1-1; D unresolved. The CDR3 runs to 14 residues. Germline CDR1 and CDR2: SGHNT and YYREEE (reference sequence). With 2 bases removed from V and 1 base from J, the gap between germline ends came to 9 bases. CDR3 amino acids: CASSFDNGNTEAFF. CDR3 nucleotide sequence: TGTGCCAGCAGCTTTGACAATGGGAACACTGAAGCTTTCTTT. Supplemented by reference TRBV5-4 and TRBJ1-1, the full variable domain reads ETGVTQSPTHLIKTRGQQVTLRCSSQSGHNTVSWYQQALGQGPQFIFQYYREEENGRGNFPPRFSGLQFPNYSSELNVNALELDDSALYLCASSFDNGNTEAFFGQGTRLTVV.

The rearrangement uses TRBV5-8 and TRBJ2-7; D possibly corresponds to TRBD2 (6 bases). The CDR3 has 16 residues. Per the germline V gene, CDR1 is SGHTS and CDR2 is YDEGEE. The germline V and J ends were trimmed by 2 bases and 5 bases, with 20 bases remaining between them. CDR3: CASSFHPGGASNEQYF. The CDR3 nucleotides read TGTGCCAGCAGCTTCCACCCCGGAGGGGCTAGCAACGAGCAGTACTTC.

The gene calls are TRBV7-2 and TRBJ2-2; D gene uncertain. The CDR3 loop spans 15 amino acids. The germline V and J ends were trimmed by 0 bases and 3 bases, with 8 bases remaining between them. Germline CDR1 and CDR2: SGHTA and FQGNSA. CDR3 sequence reads: CASSLAAVDTGELFF. In DNA form, the CDR3 reads TGTGCCAGCAGCTTAGCCGCCGTGGACACCGGGGAGCTGTTTTTT.

The chain is built from TRBV7-2 and TRBJ2-5; D ambiguous. The germline V gene encodes CDR1 SGHTA and CDR2 FQGNSA. V was cut by 1 base and J by 1 base, with 4 bases left in between. The CDR3 sequence is 13 residues long. Here the CDR3 reads CASSLGTQETQYF. For the CDR3, the DNA is TGTGCCAGCAGCTTAGGGACCCAAGAGACCCAGTACTTC.

The chain couples TRBV28 to TRBJ2-1; D may be TRBD1 (6 bases). Trimming removed 4 bases from V and 6 bases from J, with 7 bases in between. There are 12 residues in the CDR3. Germline assignment: CDR1 MDHEN and CDR2 SYDVKM. The CDR3 nucleotides are TGTGCCAGCAGTTGGACAGTCAATGAGCAGTTCTTC. Amino acid sequence: CASSWTVNEQFF.

The sample holds one count of this clone. V and J are TRBV15 and TRBJ1-1, with D perhaps matching TRBD1 (5 bases). The germline V gene has CDR1 LNHNV and CDR2 YYDKDF (reference sequence). The CDR3 contains 16 residues. The V end lost 0 bases, the J end lost 2 bases, and 13 bases lay between the germline ends. In DNA, the CDR3 is TGTGCCACCAGCAGAGATAGTGGGGCGAGCAACACTGAAGCTTTCTTT. Protein: CATSRDSGASNTEAFF.

The chain carries TRBV7-2 and TRBJ2-1, with 9 bases lining up with TRBD2. The junction had 2 bases not matched to a gene; V was cut back by 2 bases and J by 3 bases. CDR1 SGHTA and CDR2 FQGNSA come from the germline V gene. This CDR3 contains 15 residues. In nucleotides, the CDR3 is TGTGCCAGCAGCTTAACTAGCGGGCTCTACAATGAGCAGTTCTTC. Translated: CASSLTSGLYNEQFF.

The chain is built from TRBV28 and TRBJ1-2, with 7 bases lining up with TRBD1. The germline gives CDR1 MDHEN, CDR2 SYDVKM. The CDR3 totals 14 residues. V was pared by 8 bases and J by 2 bases, with 8 bases of the junction left unmatched. CDR3 protein: CASLGGTANYGYTF. The CDR3 region has the DNA TGTGCCAGCCTGGGCGGGACAGCAAACTATGGCTACACCTTC.

This chain joins TRBV7-2 and TRBJ2-3; D call uncertain. Germline V lookup: CDR1 SGHTA, CDR2 FQGNSA. Trimming shortened V by 1 base and J by 2 bases, and 4 bases separated the two germline ends. The CDR3 covers 13 residues. The CDR3 region has the DNA TGTGCCAGCAGCTTAGTGATCACAGATACGCAGTATTTT. Translating gives CASSLVITDTQYF.

The chain links TRBV30 to TRBJ2-3; a weak D match, TRBD2 (6 bases). The germline gives CDR1 GTSNPN, CDR2 SVGIG (reference sequence). V was cut by 3 bases and J by 6 bases, with 10 bases left in between. The CDR3 runs 12 residues. The CDR3 bases are TGTGCCTGGAGCCCAGCGGGCGATACGCAGTATTTT. Amino acid sequence: CAWSPAGDTQYF.

The chain uses TRBV28 and TRBJ2-7; the match to TRBD1 covers 11 bases. Germline assignment: CDR1 MDHEN and CDR2 SYDVKM. The CDR3 runs 13 residues. Trimming removed 6 bases from V and 3 bases from J; junction bases left unmatched: 1. Here the CDR3 reads CASRGTGGYEQYF. The CDR3 DNA sequence: TGTGCCAGCAGGGGGACAGGGGGCTACGAGCAGTACTTC.

The chain joins TRBV7-2 to TRBJ1-2; D ambiguous. Germline CDR1 SGHTA, CDR2 FQGNSA. The CDR3 has 12 amino acids. Deletions cut 3 bases from V and 8 bases from J, with 10 bases between. CDR3 residues: CASSLGLRGYTF. CDR3 nucleotide sequence: TGTGCCAGCAGCTTGGGGTTACGAGGCTACACCTTC.

The V call is TRBV7-9, the J call TRBJ1-5; D is perhaps TRBD1 (5 bases). The CDR3 has 13 amino acids. Looked up from germline, CDR1 is SEHNR and CDR2 is FQNEAQ (reference sequence). With 1 base removed from V and 5 bases from J, the gap between germline ends came to 6 bases. The DNA of the CDR3 is TGTGCCAGCAGCTTAGTGGGGGATCAGCCCCAGCATTTT. Its translation: CASSLVGDQPQHF.

This clone was seen only once. V and J are TRBV27 and TRBJ2-1; D is unclear. The germline V gene encodes CDR1 MNHEY and CDR2 SMNVEV (reference sequence). Trimming removed 4 bases at V and 6 bases at J, with 13 bases between. The CDR3 has 14 residues. CDR3 sequence: CASSYRQPSNEQFF. In DNA form, the CDR3 reads TGTGCCAGCAGTTATCGACAACCTAGCAATGAGCAGTTCTTC.